This T cell receptor (beta chain) was sequenced in a study of CD8 T cells in Susac syndrome. Germline V CDR1 and CDR2: SEHNR, FQNEAQ (reference sequence). The CDR3 contains 14 residues. Trimming stripped 0 bases from V and 2 bases from J, with 7 bases between. Comments on this clonotype: The antigen remains unidentified.

RNA, at roughly 0.45 to 1 ug, was reverse transcribed with random hexamers. The authors amplified TCR beta CDR3 across 54 Vbeta and 13 Jbeta using immunoSEQ multiplex PCR. Each CDR3 protein is one row after TCRdb ran MiXCR on the immunoSEQ multiplex PCR reads. Among 40,000 to 60,000 distinct CDR3 sequences listed, about 92% were seen once. General study points: The study conceded that relatively few individuals underwent its TCR sequencing and HLA analysis.

Peripheral blood CD8+ and CD4+ T cells were profiled by TCR beta sequencing. Negative isolation was used for CD8+ and CD4+ T cells, and FACS enrichment was applied to TEMRA cells. The receptor was isolated from a human donor with multiple sclerosis. This chain links TRBV7-9 with TRBJ2-5; either TRBD1 or TRBD2 may fit D (5 bases each). The sequencing input was CD8+ T cells from PBMCs. For the CDR3, the DNA is TGTGCCAGCAGCTTAGCGGGGGTACAAGAGACCCAGTACTTC. Amino acids: CASSLAGVQETQYF.